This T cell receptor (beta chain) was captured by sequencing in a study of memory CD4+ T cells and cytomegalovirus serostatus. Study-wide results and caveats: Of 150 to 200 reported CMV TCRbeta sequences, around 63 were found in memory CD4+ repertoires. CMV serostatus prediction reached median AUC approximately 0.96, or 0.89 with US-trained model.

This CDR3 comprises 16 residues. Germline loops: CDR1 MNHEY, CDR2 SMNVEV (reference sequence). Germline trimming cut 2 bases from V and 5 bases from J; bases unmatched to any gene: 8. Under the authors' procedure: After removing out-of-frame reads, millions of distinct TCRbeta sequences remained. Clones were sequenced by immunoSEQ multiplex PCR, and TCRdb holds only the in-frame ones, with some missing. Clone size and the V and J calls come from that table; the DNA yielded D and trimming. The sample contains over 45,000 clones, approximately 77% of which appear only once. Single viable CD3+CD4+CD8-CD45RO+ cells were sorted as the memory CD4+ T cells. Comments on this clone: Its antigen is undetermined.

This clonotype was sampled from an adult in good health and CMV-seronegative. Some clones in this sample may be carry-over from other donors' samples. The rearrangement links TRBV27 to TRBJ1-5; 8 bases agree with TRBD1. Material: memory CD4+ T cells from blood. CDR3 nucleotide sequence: TGTGCCAGCAGTTTACGGGGGACAGGAAAGCATCAGCCCCAGCATTTT. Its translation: CASSLRGTGKHQPQHF.